Reported below is one TCR beta chain. This specimen belongs to a study of blood T cell repertoires in COVID-19. Whole-study context: Sites across the United States, Italy and Spain contributed samples from acute and convalescent COVID-19. T cells, B-cell-depleted T cells, or PBMCs provided the cDNA or gDNA that served as material.

CDR3 length: 15 amino acids. Between the trimmed V and J ends, which lost 1 base and 2 bases, there was a span of 11 bases. Germline values: CDR1 MNHNS, CDR2 SASEGT. Original handling: Reference gene primer amplification gave estimated nucleated cell counts. The method was immunoSEQ multiplex PCR; TCRdb's version includes in-frame clones alone and lacks a portion of them. That table supplies the V and J calls and clone size; D and trimming were determined from the DNA. The table shows around 170,000 clones, with roughly 87% occurring only once. This clonotype was obtained from a woman between 35 and 50 years old with acute or convalescent COVID-19. Sequencing was carried out using peripheral blood. The rearrangement links TRBV6-1 to TRBJ1-2; TRBD1 is a possible D gene (5 bases). CDR3 loop: CASSEVGGNNYGYTF. The CDR3 DNA sequence: TGTGCCAGCAGTGAAGTGGGGGGTAACAACTATGGCTACACCTTC.